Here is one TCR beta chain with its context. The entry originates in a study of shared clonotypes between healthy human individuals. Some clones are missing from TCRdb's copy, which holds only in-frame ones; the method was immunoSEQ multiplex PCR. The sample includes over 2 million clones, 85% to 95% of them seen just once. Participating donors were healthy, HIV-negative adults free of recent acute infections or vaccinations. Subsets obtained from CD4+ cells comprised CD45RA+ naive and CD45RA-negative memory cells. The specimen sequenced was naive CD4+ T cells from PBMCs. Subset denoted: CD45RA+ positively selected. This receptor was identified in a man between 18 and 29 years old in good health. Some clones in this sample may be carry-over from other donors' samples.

CDR3 sequence (DNA): TGTGCCAGCAGCCAAGGGACCGTTAGTCTAGCGGGATCCTACGAGCAGTACTTC. As protein: CASSQGTVSLAGSYEQYF. The V gene is TRBV5-4, the J gene TRBJ2-7; 9 bases are a match to TRBD2. CDR1 and CDR2 from the germline V gene are SGHNT and YYREEE (reference sequence). Germline trimming cut 4 bases from V and 1 base from J; bases unmatched to any gene: 15. The length of the CDR3 is 18 residues.